Each of the 3 T cell receptor beta chains below was sequenced from the same sample in a study of identical twins. TCRdb reprocessed the 5' RACE reads with MiXCR, giving one entry per CDR3 protein. The sample shows about 900,000 distinct CDR3 sequences, about 12% of them seen only once. This sample also appeared in a second study, on yellow fever vaccine responses in identical twins.

Sequenced: PBMCs. All receptors come from a woman aged 18 to 35 in good health.

This clonotype was seen a handful of times. The chain has TRBV10-3 and TRBJ1-1; D is possibly TRBD1 (5 bases). Deletions cut 10 bases from V and 1 base from J, with 16 bases between. The CDR3 is made up of 14 amino acids. Germline V gene sequence: CDR1 ENHRY, CDR2 SYGVKD. The CDR3 bases are TGTGCCACCCAGGGCCAGGCAGCGAACACTGAAGCTTTCTTT. Translating gives CATQGQAANTEAFF.

This clonotype was seen more than once but under ten times. The rearrangement links TRBV5-1 to TRBJ2-1; 15 bases are shared with TRBD2. From germline, CDR1 is SGHRS and CDR2 YFSETQ. CDR3 length: 17 amino acids. The J segment lost 3 bases and the V segment lost 3 bases, leaving 4 bases of the junction unmatched. In DNA, the CDR3 is TGCGCCAGCAGCTCGGGACTAGCGGGGGGTAACTACAATGAGCAGTTCTTC. It encodes CASSSGLAGGNYNEQFF. Based on the CDR3 plus reference TRBV5-1 and TRBJ2-1, the full variable domain is KAGVTQTPRYLIKTRGQQVTLSCSPISGHRSVSWYQQTPGQGLQFLFEYFSETQRNKGNFPGRFSGRQFSNSRSEMNVSTLELGDSALYLCASSSGLAGGNYNEQFFGPGTRLTVL.

The chain uses TRBV20-1 and TRBJ2-5, with 10 bases that match TRBD1. CDR3 length equals 15 residues. The trim removed 2 bases at V and 2 bases at J, leaving 5 bases unmatched. Germline assignment: CDR1 DFQATT and CDR2 SNEGSKA (reference sequence). CDR3 bases: TGCAGTGCTAGATCGGCGGACAGGGGGCAAGAGACCCAGTACTTC. Residues: CSARSADRGQETQYF.